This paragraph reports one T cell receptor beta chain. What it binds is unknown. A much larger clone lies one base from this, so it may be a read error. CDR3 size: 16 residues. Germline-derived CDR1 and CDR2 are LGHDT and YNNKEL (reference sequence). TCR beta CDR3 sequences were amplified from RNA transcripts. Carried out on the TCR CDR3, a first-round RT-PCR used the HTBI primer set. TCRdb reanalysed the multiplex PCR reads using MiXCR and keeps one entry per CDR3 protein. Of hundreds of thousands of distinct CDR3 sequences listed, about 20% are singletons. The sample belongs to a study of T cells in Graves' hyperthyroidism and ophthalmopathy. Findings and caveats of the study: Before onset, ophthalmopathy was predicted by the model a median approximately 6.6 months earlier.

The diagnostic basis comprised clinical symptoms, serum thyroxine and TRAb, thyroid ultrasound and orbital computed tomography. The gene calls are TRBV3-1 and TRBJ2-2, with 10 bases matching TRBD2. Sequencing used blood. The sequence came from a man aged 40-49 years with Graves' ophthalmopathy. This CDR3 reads CASSHRLAGVAGKLFF. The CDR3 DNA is TGTGCCAGCAGCCATAGGCTAGCGGGAGTGGCCGGGAAGCTGTTTTTT.